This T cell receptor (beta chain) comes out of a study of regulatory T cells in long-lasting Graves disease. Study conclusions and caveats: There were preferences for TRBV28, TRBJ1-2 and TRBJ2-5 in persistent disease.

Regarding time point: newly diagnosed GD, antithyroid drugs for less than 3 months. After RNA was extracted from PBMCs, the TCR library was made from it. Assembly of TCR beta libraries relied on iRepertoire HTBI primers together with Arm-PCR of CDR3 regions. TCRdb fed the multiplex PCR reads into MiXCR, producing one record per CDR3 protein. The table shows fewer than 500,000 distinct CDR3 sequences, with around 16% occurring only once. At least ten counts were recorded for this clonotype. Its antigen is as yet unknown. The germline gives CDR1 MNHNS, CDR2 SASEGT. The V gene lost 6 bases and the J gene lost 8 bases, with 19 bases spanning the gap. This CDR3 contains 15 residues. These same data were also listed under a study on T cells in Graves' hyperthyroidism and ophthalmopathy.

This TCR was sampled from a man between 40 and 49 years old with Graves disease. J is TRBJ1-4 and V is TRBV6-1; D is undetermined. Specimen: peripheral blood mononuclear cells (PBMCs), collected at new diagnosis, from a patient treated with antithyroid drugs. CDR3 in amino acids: CASSIRLGSREKLFF. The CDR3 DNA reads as TGTGCCAGCAGCATCCGCCTCGGGAGCCGGGAAAAACTGTTTTTT.